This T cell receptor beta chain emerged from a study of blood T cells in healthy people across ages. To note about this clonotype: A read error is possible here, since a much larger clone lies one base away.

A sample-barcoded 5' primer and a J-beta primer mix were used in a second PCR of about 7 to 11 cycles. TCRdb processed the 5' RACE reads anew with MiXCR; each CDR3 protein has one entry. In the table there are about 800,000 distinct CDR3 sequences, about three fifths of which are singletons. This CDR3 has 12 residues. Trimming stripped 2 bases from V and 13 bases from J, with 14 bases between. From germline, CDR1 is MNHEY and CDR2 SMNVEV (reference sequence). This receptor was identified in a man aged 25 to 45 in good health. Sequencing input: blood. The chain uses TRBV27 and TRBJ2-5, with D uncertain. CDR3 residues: CASSLPGYERYF. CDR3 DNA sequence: TGTGCCAGCAGTTTACCGGGCTACGAGCGGTACTTC.